Listed below are T cell receptor beta chains from one sample, sequenced in a study of CDR3 diversity in severe acne. TCRdb called the PCR reads again in MiXCR, with one record for every CDR3 protein. In the table there are approximately 90,000 distinct CDR3 sequences, 45% to 55% of which are singletons. Source material: blood. These receptors came from a male donor in good health, serving as a control. Both conserved end residues are part of each CDR3. The D gene is left open where the match is weak. Part of the rows lack a size; the others show once, few, many or a class for expanded clones.

cdr3_length: 16; clone_size: NA; v_call: TRBV7-9; d_call: TRBD1; j_call: TRBJ1-2; cdr3_aa: CASSLGAGGGPGGYTF; cdr3_nt: TGTGCCAGCAGCTTAGGGGCAGGGGGCGGCCCGGGCGGCTACACCTTC
cdr3_length: 12; clone_size: NA; v_call: TRBV2; d_call: NA; j_call: TRBJ1-5; cdr3_aa: CASNSDNQPQHF; cdr3_nt: TGTGCCAGCAACTCAGACAATCAGCCCCAGCATTTT
cdr3_length: 14; clone_size: NA; v_call: TRBV12-5; d_call: NA; j_call: TRBJ1-3; cdr3_aa: CASGLVPTEDTIYF; cdr3_nt: TGTGCTAGTGGTTTGGTACCGACAGAGGACACCATATATTTT
cdr3_length: 13; clone_size: few; v_call: TRBV6-1; d_call: NA; j_call: TRBJ1-4; cdr3_aa: CASRTDRREKLFF; cdr3_nt: TGTGCCAGCAGAACAGACCGGCGTGAAAAACTGTTTTTT
cdr3_length: 15; clone_size: NA; v_call: TRBV15; d_call: NA; j_call: TRBJ1-4; cdr3_aa: CATSRAGSDNEKLFF; cdr3_nt: TGTGCCACCAGCAGAGCGGGGAGCGATAATGAAAAACTGTTTTTT
cdr3_length: 17; clone_size: NA; v_call: TRBV2; d_call: TRBD1; j_call: TRBJ2-1; cdr3_aa: CASSRDRAGTGNNEQFF; cdr3_nt: TGTGCCAGCAGTCGGGACAGGGCCGGGACAGGGAACAATGAGCAGTTCTTC
cdr3_length: 11; clone_size: medium-sized; v_call: TRBV10-1; d_call: NA; j_call: TRBJ2-7; cdr3_aa: CAIKATAEQYF; cdr3_nt: TGCGCCATCAAGGCGACGGCCGAGCAGTACTTC
cdr3_length: 13; clone_size: few; v_call: TRBV7-8; d_call: TRBD1; j_call: TRBJ1-4; cdr3_aa: CASRDRNNEKLFF; cdr3_nt: TGTGCCAGCAGGGACAGGAACAATGAAAAACTGTTTTTT
cdr3_length: 16; clone_size: NA; v_call: TRBV12-3/TRBV12-4; d_call: NA; j_call: TRBJ1-1; cdr3_aa: CASSLGVGVGVTEAFF; cdr3_nt: TGTGCCAGCAGTTTAGGGGTTGGGGTGGGTGTCACTGAAGCTTTCTTT
cdr3_length: 14; clone_size: few; v_call: TRBV30; d_call: NA; j_call: TRBJ2-2; cdr3_aa: CAWSLQPNTGELFF; cdr3_nt: TGTGCCTGGAGTTTACAGCCGAACACCGGGGAGCTGTTTTTT
cdr3_length: 12; clone_size: few; v_call: TRBV24-1; d_call: NA; j_call: TRBJ2-7; cdr3_aa: CATREFGYEQYF; cdr3_nt: TGTGCCACCCGGGAATTTGGTTACGAGCAGTACTTC
cdr3_length: 14; clone_size: few; v_call: TRBV7-2; d_call: TRBD1; j_call: TRBJ2-2; cdr3_aa: CASSPGQGSGELFF; cdr3_nt: TGTGCCAGCAGCCCCGGACAGGGTTCCGGGGAGCTGTTTTTT
cdr3_length: 13; clone_size: many; v_call: TRBV6-1; d_call: NA; j_call: TRBJ1-4; cdr3_aa: CASSVEGGEKLFF; cdr3_nt: TGTGCCAGCAGTGTTGAAGGAGGCGAAAAACTGTTTTTT
cdr3_length: 16; clone_size: medium-sized; v_call: TRBV7-9; d_call: TRBD2; j_call: TRBJ2-3; cdr3_aa: CASRPGTSGPTDTQYF; cdr3_nt: TGTGCCAGCAGACCCGGGACTAGCGGACCCACAGATACGCAGTATTTT
cdr3_length: 15; clone_size: many; v_call: TRBV7-9; d_call: TRBD1; j_call: TRBJ1-2; cdr3_aa: CASSPGTVKNYGYTF; cdr3_nt: TGTGCCAGCAGCCCGGGGACAGTTAAAAACTATGGCTACACCTTC
cdr3_length: 14; clone_size: few; v_call: TRBV10-3; d_call: TRBD2; j_call: TRBJ2-7; cdr3_aa: CAIGTSGSVHEQYF; cdr3_nt: TGTGCCATCGGGACTAGCGGGAGCGTACACGAGCAGTACTTC
cdr3_length: 14; clone_size: NA; v_call: TRBV2; d_call: NA; j_call: TRBJ1-6; cdr3_aa: CASRGDRGNSPLHF; cdr3_nt: TGTGCCAGCCGAGGGGATAGGGGCAATTCACCCCTCCACTTT
cdr3_length: 16; clone_size: NA; v_call: TRBV24-1; d_call: TRBD2; j_call: TRBJ2-7; cdr3_aa: CATSDRSGTSGYEQYF; cdr3_nt: TGTGCCACCAGTGATAGATCCGGGACTAGCGGCTACGAGCAGTACTTC
cdr3_length: 11; clone_size: NA; v_call: TRBV20-1; d_call: NA; j_call: TRBJ1-4; cdr3_aa: CSANKGEKLFF; cdr3_nt: TGCAGTGCCAACAAGGGGGAAAAACTGTTTTTT
cdr3_length: 13; clone_size: once; v_call: TRBV19; d_call: NA; j_call: TRBJ2-2; cdr3_aa: CASSGWNTGELFF; cdr3_nt: TGTGCCAGTAGTGGTTGGAACACCGGGGAGCTGTTTTTT
cdr3_length: 15; clone_size: NA; v_call: TRBV2; d_call: NA; j_call: TRBJ1-2; cdr3_aa: CASIYSVTSAGGYTF; cdr3_nt: TGTGCCAGCATCTACTCGGTGACATCGGCTGGGGGCTACACCTTC
cdr3_length: 13; clone_size: many; v_call: TRBV7-3; d_call: NA; j_call: TRBJ1-1; cdr3_aa: CASSLWAGAEAFF; cdr3_nt: TGTGCCAGCAGCTTATGGGCAGGGGCTGAAGCTTTCTTT
cdr3_length: 16; clone_size: NA; v_call: TRBV2; d_call: NA; j_call: TRBJ1-6; cdr3_aa: CASRIPSKFYNSPLHF; cdr3_nt: TGTGCCAGCAGGATACCTAGCAAGTTCTATAATTCACCCCTCCACTTT
cdr3_length: 13; clone_size: NA; v_call: TRBV2; d_call: TRBD1; j_call: TRBJ2-1; cdr3_aa: CASRAGTGNEQFF; cdr3_nt: TGTGCCAGCAGGGCCGGGACAGGGAATGAGCAGTTCTTC
cdr3_length: 13; clone_size: NA; v_call: TRBV2; d_call: NA; j_call: TRBJ1-1; cdr3_aa: CASNTWINSEAFF; cdr3_nt: TGTGCCAGCAATACGTGGATAAACAGTGAAGCTTTCTTT
cdr3_length: 14; clone_size: NA; v_call: TRBV20-1; d_call: TRBD2; j_call: TRBJ2-7; cdr3_aa: CSANGLAGTYEQYF; cdr3_nt: TGCAGTGCTAATGGACTAGCGGGAACCTACGAGCAGTACTTC
cdr3_length: 12; clone_size: NA; v_call: TRBV29-1; d_call: TRBD1; j_call: TRBJ1-1; cdr3_aa: CSAEQGGTEAFF; cdr3_nt: TGCAGCGCCGAACAGGGGGGCACTGAAGCTTTCTTT
cdr3_length: 13; clone_size: many; v_call: TRBV6-4; d_call: NA; j_call: TRBJ1-1; cdr3_aa: CASSVRENTEAFF; cdr3_nt: TGTGCCAGCAGTGTGAGGGAGAACACTGAAGCTTTCTTT
cdr3_length: 13; clone_size: few; v_call: TRBV20-1; d_call: NA; j_call: TRBJ1-2; cdr3_aa: CSARDARLYGYTF; cdr3_nt: TGCAGTGCTAGAGACGCAAGGCTCTATGGCTACACCTTC
cdr3_length: 13; clone_size: NA; v_call: TRBV25-1; d_call: NA; j_call: TRBJ1-2; cdr3_aa: CASSEFSHWDYIF; cdr3_nt: TGTGCCAGCAGTGAATTTAGCCACTGGGACTACATCTTC
cdr3_length: 15; clone_size: NA; v_call: TRBV6-1; d_call: NA; j_call: TRBJ1-5; cdr3_aa: CASSQDGYSNQPQHF; cdr3_nt: TGTGCCAGCAGTCAGGACGGGTATAGCAATCAGCCCCAGCATTTT
cdr3_length: 13; clone_size: many; v_call: TRBV6-5; d_call: NA; j_call: TRBJ1-6; cdr3_aa: CASRTGYNSPLHF; cdr3_nt: TGTGCCAGCCGAACGGGTTATAATTCACCCCTCCACTTT
cdr3_length: 12; clone_size: few; v_call: TRBV6-2/TRBV6-3; d_call: TRBD1; j_call: TRBJ2-1; cdr3_aa: CASSPTGGGCIF; cdr3_nt: TGTGCCAGCAGTCCTACAGGGGGCGGTTGCATCTTC
cdr3_length: 14; clone_size: NA; v_call: TRBV9; d_call: TRBD2; j_call: TRBJ2-5; cdr3_aa: CASSPWGGQETQYF; cdr3_nt: TGTGCCAGCTCACCATGGGGGGGACAAGAGACCCAGTACTTC
cdr3_length: 15; clone_size: NA; v_call: TRBV20-1; d_call: TRBD1; j_call: TRBJ2-3; cdr3_aa: CSAPDRGRSTDTQYF; cdr3_nt: TGCAGTGCTCCGGACAGGGGGCGCAGCACAGATACGCAGTATTTT
cdr3_length: 14; clone_size: few; v_call: TRBV19; d_call: NA; j_call: TRBJ1-2; cdr3_aa: CASSMDYSSFGYTF; cdr3_nt: TGTGCCAGTAGTATGGATTACAGCTCGTTCGGCTACACCTTC
cdr3_length: 15; clone_size: many; v_call: TRBV6-5; d_call: TRBD2; j_call: TRBJ2-1; cdr3_aa: CASSLGTSGYNEQFF; cdr3_nt: TGTGCCAGCAGTTTAGGGACTAGCGGTTACAATGAGCAGTTCTTC
cdr3_length: 17; clone_size: many; v_call: TRBV6-5; d_call: TRBD1; j_call: TRBJ1-5; cdr3_aa: CASRKGGTAKVGQPQHF; cdr3_nt: TGTGCCAGCAGGAAAGGGGGGACAGCTAAGGTGGGTCAGCCCCAGCATTTT
cdr3_length: 13; clone_size: few; v_call: TRBV24-1; d_call: NA; j_call: TRBJ2-6; cdr3_aa: CATQGGGANVLTF; cdr3_nt: TGTGCCACGCAGGGAGGTGGGGCCAACGTCCTGACTTTC
cdr3_length: 14; clone_size: many; v_call: TRBV5-8; d_call: NA; j_call: TRBJ1-2; cdr3_aa: CASSPGTVPYGYTF; cdr3_nt: TGTGCCAGCAGCCCTGGGACGGTCCCATATGGCTACACCTTC
cdr3_length: 17; clone_size: NA; v_call: TRBV9; d_call: NA; j_call: TRBJ2-5; cdr3_aa: CASSVEEGWTASETQYF; cdr3_nt: TGTGCCAGCAGCGTAGAAGAAGGGTGGACAGCCTCTGAGACCCAGTACTTC
cdr3_length: 15; clone_size: few; v_call: TRBV7-2; d_call: TRBD1; j_call: TRBJ1-5; cdr3_aa: CASSLARDSGQPQHF; cdr3_nt: TGTGCCAGCAGCTTAGCGCGGGACAGTGGTCAGCCCCAGCATTTT
cdr3_length: 14; clone_size: NA; v_call: TRBV29-1; d_call: NA; j_call: TRBJ2-7; cdr3_aa: CSVEDDTVSYEQYF; cdr3_nt: TGCAGCGTTGAAGATGACACGGTTTCCTACGAGCAGTACTTC
cdr3_length: 14; clone_size: NA; v_call: TRBV2; d_call: TRBD2; j_call: TRBJ2-2; cdr3_aa: CASSRERGTGELFF; cdr3_nt: TGTGCCAGCAGCCGCGAGCGGGGGACCGGGGAGCTGTTTTTT
cdr3_length: 15; clone_size: once; v_call: TRBV19; d_call: NA; j_call: TRBJ2-7; cdr3_aa: CASRKTGTATYEQYF; cdr3_nt: TGTGCCAGTAGGAAGACCGGGACTGCAACCTACGAGCAGTACTTC
cdr3_length: 17; clone_size: NA; v_call: TRBV5-1; d_call: NA; j_call: TRBJ2-7; cdr3_aa: CASSWPRGGQGSYEQYF; cdr3_nt: TGCGCCAGCAGTTGGCCGCGGGGGGGACAGGGCTCCTACGAGCAGTACTTC